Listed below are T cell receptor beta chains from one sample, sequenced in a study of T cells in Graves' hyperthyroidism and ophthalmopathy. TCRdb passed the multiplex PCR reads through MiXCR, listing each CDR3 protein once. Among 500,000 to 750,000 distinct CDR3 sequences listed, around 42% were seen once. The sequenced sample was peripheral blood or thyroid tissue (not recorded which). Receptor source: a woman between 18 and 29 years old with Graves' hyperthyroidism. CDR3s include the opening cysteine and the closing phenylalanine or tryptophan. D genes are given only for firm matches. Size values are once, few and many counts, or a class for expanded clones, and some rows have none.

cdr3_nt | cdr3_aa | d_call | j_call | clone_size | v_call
TGTGCCAGCAGACGGAGAGGGCTGGGTGGAGGGGATGAGACCCAGTACTTC | CASRRRGLGGGDETQYF | NA | TRBJ2-5 | once | TRBV12-3/TRBV12-4
TGCGCCAGCAGCACCCGAGTGGGACAAAGTGAAAAACTGTTTTTT | CASSTRVGQSEKLFF | NA | TRBJ1-4 | many | TRBV4-1
TGCAGTGCTAGAGATACAGGGAGTCAAATTTCACCCCTCCACTTT | CSARDTGSQISPLHF | NA | TRBJ1-6 | many | TRBV20-1
TGCGCCAGCAGCCAAAGAGGGGGGGGACTGCCGGGACTAGCGGGAGTGCGCACCGGGGAGCTGTTTTTT | CASSQRGGGLPGLAGVRTGELFF | TRBD2 | TRBJ2-2 | few | TRBV7-2
TGTGCCAGCAGCTTAAAGTTGGGGCGGGAGTACTTC | CASSLKLGREYF | NA | TRBJ2-7 | NA | TRBV7-9
TGTGCCAGCACCCGAAGGGGGGGCGGATGGACTGAAGCTTTCTTT | CASTRRGGGWTEAFF | NA | TRBJ1-1 | many | TRBV2
TGCAGCGTTGAACACAGTACCTACGAGCAGTACTTC | CSVEHSTYEQYF | NA | TRBJ2-7 | NA | TRBV29-1
TGTGCCAGCACGGAGGGGATAGGGGGACTAGCGGGAGCCGATGAGCAGTTCTTC | CASTEGIGGLAGADEQFF | TRBD2 | TRBJ2-1 | NA | TRBV9
TGTGCCAGCAGCTTAGAGACAGGCAGGTGGAACACTGAAGCTTTCTTT | CASSLETGRWNTEAFF | NA | TRBJ1-1 | once | TRBV7-9
TGTGCCAGCAGCCAGGGGGGACCTAGCTCCTACGAGCAGTACTTC | CASSQGGPSSYEQYF | NA | TRBJ2-7 | many | TRBV7-9
TGCAGCGGTGGGACTAGCGGGATTCGGGCCAACGTCCTGACTTTC | CSGGTSGIRANVLTF | TRBD2 | TRBJ2-6 | NA | TRBV29-1
TGTGCCGCCAGCAGCGGCCTGGGACGGACTAATGAAGAACTGTTTTTT | CAASSGLGRTNEELFF | NA | TRBJ1-4 | NA | TRBV15
TGTGCCAGCAGCACGACGGACAGGGAGGCCGGGGAGCTGTTTTTT | CASSTTDREAGELFF | TRBD1 | TRBJ2-2 | NA | TRBV7-2
TGTGCCACCAGCAGAGATGACGGAGAAGAGGCTTTCTTT | CATSRDDGEEAFF | NA | TRBJ1-1 | many | TRBV15
TGTGCCAGCAGCCGACACGTTGGTAACCAAGAGACCCAGTACTTC | CASSRHVGNQETQYF | NA | TRBJ2-5 | many | TRBV12-3/TRBV12-4
TGCAGTGCTAGAGATTCGCCGGGATACCGTAATTCACCCCTCCACTTT | CSARDSPGYRNSPLHF | NA | TRBJ1-6 | NA | TRBV20-1
TGTGCCAGCAGTTACTCCTTTGAAAAACTGTTTTTT | CASSYSFEKLFF | NA | TRBJ1-4 | few | TRBV6-5
TGCGCCAGCTCCGAGGGACCCCCCTACGAGCAGTACTTC | CASSEGPPYEQYF | NA | TRBJ2-7 | many | TRBV10-2
TGTGCCAGCCAACTGGGTGCTGAAGCTTTCTTT | CASQLGAEAFF | NA | TRBJ1-1 | many | TRBV6-5
TGTGCCAGCAGCTTAGGTCGAGGGAGTTTCTTCGGTGAAGCTTTCTTT | CASSLGRGSFFGEAFF | NA | TRBJ1-1 | few | TRBV11-3
TGTGCCAGCAGCTTGACAGACAATAGACAAGAGACCCAGTACTTC | CASSLTDNRQETQYF | NA | TRBJ2-5 | many | TRBV5-6
TGTGCCATCAACGGACAGGGGCGGAATTCACCCCTCCACTTT | CAINGQGRNSPLHF | TRBD1 | TRBJ1-6 | many | TRBV10-3
TGCAGTGCATGCACCCGGGACAGCTACGAGCAGTACTTC | CSACTRDSYEQYF | TRBD1 | TRBJ2-7 | once | TRBV20-1